The present entry profiles one TCR beta chain with its context. TCR beta VDJ and CDR3 profiles were obtained from a genomic DNA template. TCRdb itself ran the reads through MiXCR, one entry per CDR3 protein. The data hold approximately 470,000 distinct CDR3 sequences, with approximately 33% observed a single time. Only patients with CD8+CD57+ cell expansion on flow cytometry were chosen for sequencing. The germline V gene encodes CDR1 ENHRY and CDR2 SYGVKD. The CDR3 is 13 amino acids. Trimming took off 7 bases at V and 4 bases at J, with 14 bases between the two ends. The data are from a study of CD8+CD57+ T cells in acquired aplastic anemia.

The rearrangement links TRBV10-3 to TRBJ2-7; a weak D match, TRBD2 (5 bases). Input material: sorted CD4+, CD8+, or CD8+CD57+ T cells (not recorded which) from PBMCs. This receptor was taken from a human donor with aplastic anemia. The CDR3 reads CAIMSDWGYEQYF. The CDR3 DNA follows: TGTGCCATCATGTCGGACTGGGGTTACGAGCAGTACTTC.